This TCR beta chain was sequenced for a study of shared clonotypes between healthy human individuals. General study findings and limits: Among donors, the sharing of clonotypes was expected to be influenced by sequencing depth. Larger estimated richness was generally recorded for naive subsets relative to memory subsets.

The count of this clone is one. What it binds is not known. Generated by immunoSEQ multiplex PCR, the TCRdb table keeps only in-frame clones and is missing some. Of under 600,000 clones in the sample, 95% to 97% are singletons; the top ten hold nearly 0.065%. V was trimmed by 4 bases and J by 9 bases, leaving 10 bases between them. The CDR3 contains 13 residues. Germline V gene sequence: CDR1 SNHLY, CDR2 FYNNEI. This sequence was found in a woman between 25 and 40 years old in good health. The chain links TRBV2 to TRBJ1-6; D uncertain. Sequencing was done on a sample of naive CD4+ T cells sorted from blood. Subset noted: CD45RA+ positively selected. CDR3 DNA sequence: TGTGCCAGCAGTGTCGGAGTCGGTTCACCCCTCCACTTT. Translating it yields CASSVGVGSPLHF.